This T cell receptor (beta chain) was sequenced for a study of STAT3 mutations in large granular lymphocyte leukemia. General study findings and limits: In T-cell large granular lymphocyte leukemia, about half of patients showed multiple immunodominant subclonotypes.

As concerns this clone: As yet, its antigen is unknown.

TCRdb keeps only in-frame clones here, not all; method: immunoSEQ multiplex PCR. The repertoire holds approximately 31,000 clones, with about 90% as singletons. CDR1 KGHSH and CDR2 LQKENI come from the germline V gene. The CDR3 spans 15 residues. The V end was cut by 3 bases, the J end by 2 bases, with 13 bases between. Sequences were obtained from peripheral blood mononuclear cells. The sequence was obtained from a man in his fifties or sixties with T-cell large granular lymphocyte leukemia. Some clones in this sample may be carry-over from other donors' samples. The chain has TRBV18 and TRBJ2-5; D possibly corresponds to TRBD2 (5 bases). As DNA, the CDR3 is TGTGCCAGCTCACCTACACGGACGGGGCAAGAGACCCAGTACTTC. It codes for CASSPTRTGQETQYF.